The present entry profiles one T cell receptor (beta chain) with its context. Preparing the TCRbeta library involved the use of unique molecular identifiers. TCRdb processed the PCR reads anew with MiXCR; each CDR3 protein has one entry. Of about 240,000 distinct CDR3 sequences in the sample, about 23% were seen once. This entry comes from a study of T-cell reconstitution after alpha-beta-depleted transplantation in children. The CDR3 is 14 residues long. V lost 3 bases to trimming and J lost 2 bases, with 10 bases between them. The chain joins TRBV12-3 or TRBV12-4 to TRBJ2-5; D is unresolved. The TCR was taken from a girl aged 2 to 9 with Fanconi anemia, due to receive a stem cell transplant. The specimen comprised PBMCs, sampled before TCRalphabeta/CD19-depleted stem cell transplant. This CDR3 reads CASSFNIQQETQYF. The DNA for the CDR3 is TGTGCCAGCAGTTTTAACATACAACAAGAGACCCAGTACTTC.